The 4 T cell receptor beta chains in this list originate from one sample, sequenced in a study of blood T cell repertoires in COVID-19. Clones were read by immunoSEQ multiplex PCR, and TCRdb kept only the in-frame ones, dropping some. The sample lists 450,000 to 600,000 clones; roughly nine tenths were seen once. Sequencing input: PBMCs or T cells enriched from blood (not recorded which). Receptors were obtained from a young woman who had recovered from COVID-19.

CDR3 nucleotides: TGTGCCAGCCTCCTCTCCGGGACAGGGCCTGTTAACTATGGCTACACCTTC. It specifies CASLLSGTGPVNYGYTF. The chain joins TRBV13 to TRBJ1-2; 9 bases align to TRBD1. The V gene end was trimmed by 8 bases and the J gene end by 1 base; junction bases not matched to a gene: 14. This CDR3 is built from 17 residues. Germline assignment: CDR1 PRHDT and CDR2 FYEKMQ (reference sequence).

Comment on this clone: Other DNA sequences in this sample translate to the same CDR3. The CDR3 loop is CASSPTGDGYTF. DNA for the CDR3: TGTGCCAGCTCACCAACCGGGGATGGCTACACCTTC. V and J are TRBV18 and TRBJ1-2; D gene ambiguous. The germline V gene encodes CDR1 KGHSH and CDR2 LQKENI. Trimming shortened V by 2 bases and J by 6 bases, and 7 bases separated the two germline ends. The CDR3 is 12 amino acids. Using reference TRBV18 and TRBJ1-2 for the parts outside the CDR3, the full variable domain is NAGVMQNPRHLVRRRGQEARLRCSPMKGHSHVYWYRQLPEEGLKFMVYLQKENIIDESGMPKERFSAEFPKEGPSILRIQQVVRGDSAAYFCASSPTGDGYTFGSGTRLTVV.

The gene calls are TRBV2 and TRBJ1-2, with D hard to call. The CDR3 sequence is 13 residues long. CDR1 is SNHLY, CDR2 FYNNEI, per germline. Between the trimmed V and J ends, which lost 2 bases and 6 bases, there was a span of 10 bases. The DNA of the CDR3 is TGTGCCAGCAGTGAAAGTAGCAGTCATGGCTACACCTTC. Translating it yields CASSESSSHGYTF.

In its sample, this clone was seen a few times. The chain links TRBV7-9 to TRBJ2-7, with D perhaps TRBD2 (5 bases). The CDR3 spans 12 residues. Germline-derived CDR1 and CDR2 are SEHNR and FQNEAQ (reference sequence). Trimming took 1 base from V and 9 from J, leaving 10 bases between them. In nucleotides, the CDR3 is TGTGCCAGCAGCTTAGGCAGTGGAGGGCAGTACTTC. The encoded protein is CASSLGSGGQYF.